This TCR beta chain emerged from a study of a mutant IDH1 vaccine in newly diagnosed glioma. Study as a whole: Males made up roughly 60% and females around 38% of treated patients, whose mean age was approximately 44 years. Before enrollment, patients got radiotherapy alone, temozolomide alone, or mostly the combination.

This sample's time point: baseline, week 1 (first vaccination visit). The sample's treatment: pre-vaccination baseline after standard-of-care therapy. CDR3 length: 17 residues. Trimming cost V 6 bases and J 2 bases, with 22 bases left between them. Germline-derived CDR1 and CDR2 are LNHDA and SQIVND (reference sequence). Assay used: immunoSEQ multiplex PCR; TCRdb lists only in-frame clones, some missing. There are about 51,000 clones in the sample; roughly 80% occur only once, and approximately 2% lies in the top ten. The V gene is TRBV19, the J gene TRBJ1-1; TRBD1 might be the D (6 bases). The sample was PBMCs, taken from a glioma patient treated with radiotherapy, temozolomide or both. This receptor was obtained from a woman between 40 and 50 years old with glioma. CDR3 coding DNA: TGTGCCAGTAGGCGAAGGACCGCCGGGACACTTAACACTGAAGCTTTCTTT. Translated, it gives CASRRRTAGTLNTEAFF.